This T cell receptor (beta chain) was obtained from a study of post-analysis software for immune sequencing data. Study results and limitations: Roughly 5 TRBV segments were significantly more frequent in patients than in controls. TRBV5-6, TRBV5-1 and TRBV20-1 were among these segments. F measure clustering grouped samples strongly by preparation batch.

Presence of unique molecular identifiers characterized the TCR beta cDNA libraries. With roughly 0.9 to 11 million T cells as the source, some 500,000 cDNA molecules resulted. In TCRdb, the PCR reads were re-called with MiXCR into one record per CDR3 protein. The sample holds roughly 870,000 distinct CDR3 sequences, around 50% seen once. Trimming cost V 5 bases and J 5 bases; bases outside gene matches: 7. CDR1 is SGHRS, CDR2 YFSETQ, per germline. The CDR3 extends over 15 amino acids. This clonotype came up many times. Antigen: not known. This chain uses TRBV5-1 with TRBJ2-7; 13 positions agree with TRBD2. The receptor's source is a girl between 10 and 17 years old with multiple sclerosis. The sample comprised blood. The CDR3: CASRGLAGVDDEQYF. The CDR3 bases are TGCGCCAGCAGAGGACTAGCGGGAGTGGACGACGAGCAGTACTTC.